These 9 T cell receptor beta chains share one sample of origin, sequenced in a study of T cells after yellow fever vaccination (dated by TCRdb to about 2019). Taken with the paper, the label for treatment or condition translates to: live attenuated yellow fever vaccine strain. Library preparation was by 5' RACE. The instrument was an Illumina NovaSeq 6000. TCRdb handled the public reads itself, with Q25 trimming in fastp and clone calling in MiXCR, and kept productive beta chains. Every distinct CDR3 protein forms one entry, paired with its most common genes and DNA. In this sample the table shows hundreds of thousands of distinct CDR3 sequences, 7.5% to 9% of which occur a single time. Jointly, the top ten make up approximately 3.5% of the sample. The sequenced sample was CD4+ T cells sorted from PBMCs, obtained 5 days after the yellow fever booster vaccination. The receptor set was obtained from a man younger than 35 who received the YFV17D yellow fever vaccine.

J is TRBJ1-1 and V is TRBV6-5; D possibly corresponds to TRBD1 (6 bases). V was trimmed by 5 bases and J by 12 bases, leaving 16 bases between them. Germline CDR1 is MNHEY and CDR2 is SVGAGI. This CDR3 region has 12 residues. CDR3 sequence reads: CASSKGGGETFF. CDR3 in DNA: TGTGCCAGCAGTAAAGGGGGGGGAGAGACTTTCTTT.

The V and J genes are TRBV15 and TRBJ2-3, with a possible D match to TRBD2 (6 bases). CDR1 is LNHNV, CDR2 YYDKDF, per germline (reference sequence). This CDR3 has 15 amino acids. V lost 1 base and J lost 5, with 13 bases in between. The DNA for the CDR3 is TGTGCCACCAGCAGAGGGGACTCCCCAAAAGATACGCAGTATTTT. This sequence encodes CATSRGDSPKDTQYF.

The CDR3 region has the DNA TGTGCCAGCAGTGGAGGGGGACGTTGGCTCATGTTCTTC. Translating it yields CASSGGGRWLMFF. The rearrangement joins TRBV6-1 to TRBJ2-1; D may be TRBD1 (6 bases). The CDR3 extends over 13 amino acids. Germline V gene sequence: CDR1 MNHNS, CDR2 SASEGT. Trimming left V 4 bases short and J 15 bases short, with 19 bases between.

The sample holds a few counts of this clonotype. The CDR3 DNA reads TGCGCCAGCATCCCGACTAGCGGGGGGGCCGAGGGGGAGCAGTTCTTC. Its translation: CASIPTSGGAEGEQFF. The V gene is TRBV5-1, the J gene TRBJ2-1, with 14 bases aligning to TRBD2. Germline trimming cut 6 bases from V and 10 bases from J; bases unmatched to any gene: 12. Germline V gene lookup returns CDR1 SGHRS and CDR2 YFSETQ. The CDR3 spans 16 residues.

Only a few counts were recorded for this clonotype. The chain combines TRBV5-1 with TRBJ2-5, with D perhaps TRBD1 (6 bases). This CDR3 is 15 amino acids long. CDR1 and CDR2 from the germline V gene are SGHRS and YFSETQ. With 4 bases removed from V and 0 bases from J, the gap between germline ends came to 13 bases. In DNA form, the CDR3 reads TGCGCCAGCAGCATCAACAGGGCCCACCAAGAGACCCAGTACTTC. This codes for CASSINRAHQETQYF.

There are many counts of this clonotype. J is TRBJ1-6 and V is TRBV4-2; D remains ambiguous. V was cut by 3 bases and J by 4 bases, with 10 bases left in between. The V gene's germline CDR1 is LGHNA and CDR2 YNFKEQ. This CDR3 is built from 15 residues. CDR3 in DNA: TGTGCCAGCAGCCAGCAGGACCCATATAATTCACCCCTCCACTTT. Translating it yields CASSQQDPYNSPLHF.

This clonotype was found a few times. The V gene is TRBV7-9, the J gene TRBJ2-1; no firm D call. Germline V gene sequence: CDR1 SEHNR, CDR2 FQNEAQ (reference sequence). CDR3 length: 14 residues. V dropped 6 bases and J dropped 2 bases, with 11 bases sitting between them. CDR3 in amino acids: CASSGIMTYNEQFF. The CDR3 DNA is TGTGCCAGCAGTGGGATTATGACCTACAATGAGCAGTTCTTC.

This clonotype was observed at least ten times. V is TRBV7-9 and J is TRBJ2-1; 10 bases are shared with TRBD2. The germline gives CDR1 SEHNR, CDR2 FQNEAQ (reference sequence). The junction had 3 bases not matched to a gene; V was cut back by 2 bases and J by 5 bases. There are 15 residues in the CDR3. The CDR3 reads CASSLRLAGDNEQFF. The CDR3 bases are TGTGCCAGCAGCTTACGTCTAGCGGGGGACAATGAGCAGTTCTTC.

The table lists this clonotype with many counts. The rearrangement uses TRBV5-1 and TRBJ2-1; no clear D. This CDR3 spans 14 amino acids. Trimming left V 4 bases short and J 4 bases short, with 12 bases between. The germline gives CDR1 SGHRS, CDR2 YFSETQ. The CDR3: CASSRRGRYNEQFF. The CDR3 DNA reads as TGCGCCAGCAGCCGAAGAGGTCGTTACAATGAGCAGTTCTTC.